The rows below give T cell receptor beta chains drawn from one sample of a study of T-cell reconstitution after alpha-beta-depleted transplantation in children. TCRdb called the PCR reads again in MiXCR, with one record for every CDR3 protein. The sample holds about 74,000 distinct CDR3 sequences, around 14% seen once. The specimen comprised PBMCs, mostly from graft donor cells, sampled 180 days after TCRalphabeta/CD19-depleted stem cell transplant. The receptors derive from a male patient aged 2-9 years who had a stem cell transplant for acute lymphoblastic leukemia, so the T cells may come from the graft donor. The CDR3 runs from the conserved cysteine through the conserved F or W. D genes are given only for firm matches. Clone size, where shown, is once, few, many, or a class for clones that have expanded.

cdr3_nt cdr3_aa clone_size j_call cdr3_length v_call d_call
TGTGCCAGCAGCGTGGGACTAGGATGGACAGATACGCAGTATTTT CASSVGLGWTDTQYF few TRBJ2-3 15 TRBV9 TRBD2
TGCAGTGCTAGAAGGGGCCATAGCAATCAGCCCCAGCATTTT CSARRGHSNQPQHF NA TRBJ1-5 14 TRBV20-1 NA
TGTGCCAGCAAGGGAAGATCACCCCTCCACTTT CASKGRSPLHF NA TRBJ1-6 11 TRBV25-1 NA
TGCAGTGCTAGTGGGGGTGGACAGGGGTTTTCCAATCAGCCCCAGCATTTT CSASGGGQGFSNQPQHF few TRBJ1-5 17 TRBV20-1 TRBD1
TGCAGCGTTGCCTCCTCCTCCTACGAGCAGTACTTC CSVASSSYEQYF NA TRBJ2-7 12 TRBV29-1 NA
TGCAGTGCTAGAGATGAGCGGGAGGGCACAGATACGCAGTATTTT CSARDEREGTDTQYF NA TRBJ2-3 15 TRBV20-1 TRBD2
TGTGCCAGCAGTGCGACAGGTTCCTCACCCCTCCACTTT CASSATGSSPLHF many TRBJ1-6 13 TRBV12-3/TRBV12-4 NA
TGTGCCAGCATCATGGGGCATGTCGCCTATGGCTACACCTTC CASIMGHVAYGYTF NA TRBJ1-2 14 TRBV12-3/TRBV12-4 NA
TGTGCCAGCAGTTACGGGTCTTTCTCTGGAAACACCATATATTTT CASSYGSFSGNTIYF NA TRBJ1-3 15 TRBV28 NA
TGTGCCAGCAGCTTATCGCTCAGGGGATTGAACACTGAAGCTTTCTTT CASSLSLRGLNTEAFF few TRBJ1-1 16 TRBV7-2 NA
TGCGCCAGCAGACCCGAGACAGGGCGGAATTCACCCCTCCACTTT CASRPETGRNSPLHF few TRBJ1-6 15 TRBV5-1 TRBD1
TGCAGCGTTGAGATACCCAGGGGGCAAAACGAGCAGTACTTC CSVEIPRGQNEQYF few TRBJ2-7 14 TRBV29-1 TRBD1
TGCGCCAGCAGCTTGAGCGGTCTCTACGAGCAGTACTTC CASSLSGLYEQYF few TRBJ2-7 13 TRBV5-1 NA
TGTGCCAGCAGCCAAGAAAGTCTAGCGGGGGGGCGCGACGAGCAGTACTTC CASSQESLAGGRDEQYF NA TRBJ2-7 17 TRBV4-2 TRBD2
TGTGCCAGCTCACCAACAGGTCCTTATAGCAATCAGCCCCAGCATTTT CASSPTGPYSNQPQHF few TRBJ1-5 16 TRBV18 NA